A single sample gave rise to the 4 T cell receptor beta chains below, sequenced in a study of blood T cells in healthy people across ages. Together with a sample-barcoded 5' primer, a J-beta primer mix was included in a second PCR lasting roughly 6 to 12 cycles. TCRdb reanalysed the 5' RACE reads using MiXCR and keeps one entry per CDR3 protein. The table has more than 650,000 distinct CDR3 sequences, approximately 24% seen once. These data were likewise used in another study, on T cells of mothers and their children.

The sequenced sample was blood. All receptors derive from a boy aged 5-17 years in good health.

The chain recombines TRBV28 with TRBJ2-4; 14 bases are shared with TRBD2. The J segment lost 6 bases and the V segment lost 7 bases, leaving 8 bases of the junction unmatched. This CDR3 has 16 amino acids. The germline CDR1 and CDR2 sequences are MDHEN and SYDVKM. The CDR3 spells CASKTSGGAWGNIQYF. The CDR3 region has the DNA TGTGCCAGCAAGACTAGCGGGGGGGCCTGGGGAAACATTCAGTACTTC.

The rearrangement uses TRBV2 and TRBJ2-1, with 12 bases lining up with TRBD2. V shed 7 bases, J shed 5 bases, and the junction held 12 bases outside the gene matches. Germline CDR1 reads SNHLY; CDR2 reads FYNNEI. The CDR3 runs to 17 residues. The CDR3 sequence is CASMKTPRLAGDNEQFF. The DNA for the CDR3 is TGTGCCAGCATGAAAACTCCGAGACTAGCGGGGGACAATGAGCAGTTCTTC.

The rearrangement uses TRBV3-1 and TRBJ2-1; 7 bases fit TRBD1. This CDR3 comprises 17 residues. J lost 4 bases, V lost 4 bases, and 13 bases had no gene match. CDR1 is LGHDT, CDR2 YNNKEL, per germline (reference sequence). The CDR3 bases are TGTGCCAGCAGCCTCAAGCGACAGGGTTGGGGATACAATGAGCAGTTCTTC. As protein: CASSLKRQGWGYNEQFF.

This clonotype came up a few times. The chain links TRBV29-1 to TRBJ2-7; 8 positions agree with TRBD1. CDR1 and CDR2 (germline): SQVTM, ANQGSEA. The CDR3 sequence is 12 residues long. The CDR3 bases are TGCAGTGGACAGGGCTCCAACTACGAGCAGTACTTC. It is translated as CSGQGSNYEQYF.